Sequencing of this T cell receptor (beta chain) was carried out in a study of T cell changes during pregnancy in multiple sclerosis. V shed 6 bases, J shed 6 bases, and the junction held 4 bases outside the gene matches. Germline V CDR1 and CDR2: MRHNA, SNTAGT. This CDR3 is built from 13 residues. Here immunoSEQ multiplex PCR was the method, and the copy in TCRdb shows in-frame clones only, minus some. The data contain 60,000 or so clones, about 92% of them singletons. This chain joins TRBV6-4 and TRBJ2-1; 8 bases fit TRBD2. The input for sequencing was peripheral blood, taken in the second trimester of pregnancy. The TCR comes from a female donor in good health, enrolled as a control in a pregnancy study. The CDR3 sequence: CASSPGTSNEQFF. CDR3 bases: TGTGCCAGCAGCCCCGGGACTAGCAATGAGCAGTTCTTC.